This T cell receptor beta chain was recorded in a study of T-cell memory formation after mild COVID-19. This clonotype appeared many times. TCRdb re-analysed the 5' RACE reads in MiXCR, keeping a single row per CDR3 protein. The sample shows about 62,000 distinct CDR3 sequences, roughly 9.9% of them seen only once. The CDR3 runs 15 residues. V shed 4 bases and J 4 bases; nucleotides not matched to a gene: 9. Germline V gene sequence: CDR1 SGHRS, CDR2 YFSETQ. The V call is TRBV5-1, the J call TRBJ2-3; 7 bases align to TRBD1. This TCR was sampled from a man aged 18 to 30 who had mild COVID-19 (a few samples of this study predate the infection). Cell type and time point are not known. Sequencing was performed on PBMCs or a T cell subset sorted from them (not recorded which). The CDR3 nucleotides read TGCGCCAGCAGCCGGGGACAGACAGACGCAGATACGCAGTATTTT. Its translation is CASSRGQTDADTQYF.